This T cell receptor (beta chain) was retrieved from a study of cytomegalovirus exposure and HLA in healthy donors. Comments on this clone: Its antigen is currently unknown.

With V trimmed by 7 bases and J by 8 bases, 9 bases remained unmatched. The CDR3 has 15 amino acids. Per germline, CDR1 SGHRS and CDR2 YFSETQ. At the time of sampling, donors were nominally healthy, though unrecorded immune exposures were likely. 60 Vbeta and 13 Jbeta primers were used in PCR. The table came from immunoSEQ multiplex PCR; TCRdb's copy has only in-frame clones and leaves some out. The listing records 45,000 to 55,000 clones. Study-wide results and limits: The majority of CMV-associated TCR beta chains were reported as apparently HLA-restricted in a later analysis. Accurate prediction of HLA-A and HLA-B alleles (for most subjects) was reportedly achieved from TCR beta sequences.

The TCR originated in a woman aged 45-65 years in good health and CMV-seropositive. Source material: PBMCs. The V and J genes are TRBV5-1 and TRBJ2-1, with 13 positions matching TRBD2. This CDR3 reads CASVRTSGSMHEQFF. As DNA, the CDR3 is TGCGCCAGCGTGAGGACTAGCGGGAGTATGCATGAGCAGTTCTTC.